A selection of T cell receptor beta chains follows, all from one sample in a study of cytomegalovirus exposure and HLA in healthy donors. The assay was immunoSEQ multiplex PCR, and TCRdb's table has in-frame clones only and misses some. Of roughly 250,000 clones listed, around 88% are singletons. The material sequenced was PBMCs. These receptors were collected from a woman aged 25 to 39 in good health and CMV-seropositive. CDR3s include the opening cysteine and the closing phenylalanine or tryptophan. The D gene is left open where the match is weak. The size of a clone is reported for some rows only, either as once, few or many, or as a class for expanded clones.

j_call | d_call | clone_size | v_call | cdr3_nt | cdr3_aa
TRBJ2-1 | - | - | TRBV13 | TGTGCCAGCAGTAAATTCGGGGAAGGGAAAAGGTTCTTC | CASSKFGEGKRFF
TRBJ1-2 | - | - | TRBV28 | TGTGCCAGCACGGTCGGAGGACAGAACTATGGCTACACCTTC | CASTVGGQNYGYTF
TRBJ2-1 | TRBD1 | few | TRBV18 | TGTGCCAGCTCACCCTCGGACAGGGCGGTATGGAATGAGCAGTTCTTC | CASSPSDRAVWNEQFF
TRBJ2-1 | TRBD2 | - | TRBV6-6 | TGTGCCAGCAGTCGATGGACTAGCGGGAATGATGAGCAGTTCTTC | CASSRWTSGNDEQFF
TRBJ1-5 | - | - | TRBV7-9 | TGTGCCAGCAGCCGAGCGGGGGCGGTTCAGCCCCAGCATTTT | CASSRAGAVQPQHF
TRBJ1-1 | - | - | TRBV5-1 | TGCGCCAGCAGCTTGGGGAGGGCTCGGAACACTGAAGCTTTCTTT | CASSLGRARNTEAFF
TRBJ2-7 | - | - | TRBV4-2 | TGTGCCAGCAGCCAAACATCCGGGAGCTCGGGACAGCAGTACTTC | CASSQTSGSSGQQYF
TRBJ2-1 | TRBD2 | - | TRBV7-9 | TGTGCCAGCAGCCCCGGACTAGCGGGAGGTCCCTACAATGAGCAGTTCTTC | CASSPGLAGGPYNEQFF
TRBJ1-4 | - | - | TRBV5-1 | TGCGCCAGCAGCGCCCTCAGAAGCGCAACTAATGAAAAACTGTTTTTT | CASSALRSATNEKLFF
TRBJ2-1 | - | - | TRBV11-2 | TGTGCCAGCAGTCGACTAGGGGATGAGCAGTTCTTC | CASSRLGDEQFF
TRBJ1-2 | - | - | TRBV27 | TGTGCCAGCAGCTCTTATCGGGTGGGCTATGGCTACACCTTC | CASSSYRVGYGYTF
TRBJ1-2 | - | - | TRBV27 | TGTGCCAGCAGTTTAGTTGGCACGGGGGGACGTGGCTACACCTTC | CASSLVGTGGRGYTF
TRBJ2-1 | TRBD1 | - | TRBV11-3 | TGTGCCAGCAACCGTCCGGGACAGGGGCCTTACAATGAGCAGTTCTTC | CASNRPGQGPYNEQFF
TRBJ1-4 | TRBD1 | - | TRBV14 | TGTGCCAGCAGCCGGACAGGACTACCTGGGGAAAAACTGTTTTTT | CASSRTGLPGEKLFF
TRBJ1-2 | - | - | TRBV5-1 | TGCGCCAGCAGCTTCGGAATCGGGACATCAAGGTCCGCCAGGCCCTATGGCTACACCTTC | CASSFGIGTSRSARPYGYTF
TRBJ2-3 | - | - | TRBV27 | TGTGCCAGCAGGACAGGCCCCGATACGCAGTATTTT | CASRTGPDTQYF
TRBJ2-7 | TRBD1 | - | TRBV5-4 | TGTGCCAGCAGCTCCGGACAGGGTAGCGAGCAGTACTTC | CASSSGQGSEQYF
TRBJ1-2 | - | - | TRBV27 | TGTGCCAGCAGCCGGGGACAATACTATGGCTACACCTTC | CASSRGQYYGYTF
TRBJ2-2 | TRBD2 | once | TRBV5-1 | TGCGCCAGCAGCCCCGGGGCTAGCGGGAGCACCGGGGAGCTGTTTTTT | CASSPGASGSTGELFF
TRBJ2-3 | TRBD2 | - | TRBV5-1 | TGCGCCAGCAGCGGCACCGGGACTAGTGAAGATACGCAGTATTTT | CASSGTGTSEDTQYF
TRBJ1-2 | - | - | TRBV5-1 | TGCGCCAGCAGCTTGGCCCCGGGGGTCGACTATGGCTACACCTTC | CASSLAPGVDYGYTF
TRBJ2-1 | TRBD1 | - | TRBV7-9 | TGTGCCAGCAGCTTCCGGGACAGGGATGGAGATGAGCAGTTCTTC | CASSFRDRDGDEQFF
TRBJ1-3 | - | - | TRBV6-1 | TGTGCCATCGCTCCGGGGATCTCTGGAAACACCATATATTTT | CAIAPGISGNTIYF
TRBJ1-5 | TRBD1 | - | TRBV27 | TGTGCCAGCAGCCGGTACCCCGGGACAGGGGGCGCTTGGGGCAATCAGCCCCAGCATTTT | CASSRYPGTGGAWGNQPQHF